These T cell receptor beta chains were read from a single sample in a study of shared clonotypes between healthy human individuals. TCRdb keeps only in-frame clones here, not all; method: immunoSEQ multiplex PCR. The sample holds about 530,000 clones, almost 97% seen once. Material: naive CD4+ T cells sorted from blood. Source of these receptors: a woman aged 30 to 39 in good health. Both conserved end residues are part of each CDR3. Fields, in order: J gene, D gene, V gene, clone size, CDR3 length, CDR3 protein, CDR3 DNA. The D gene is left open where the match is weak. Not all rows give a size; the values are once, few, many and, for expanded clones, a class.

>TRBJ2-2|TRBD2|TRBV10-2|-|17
CASSEGAGVGNTGELFF
TGCGCCAGCAGTGAAGGGGCGGGAGTAGGGAACACCGGGGAGCTGTTTTTT
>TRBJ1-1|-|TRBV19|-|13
CASISGLNTEAFF
TGTGCCAGTATATCAGGGCTGAACACTGAAGCTTTCTTT
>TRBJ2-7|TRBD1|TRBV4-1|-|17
CASSQDPRQGISYEQYF
TGCGCCAGCAGCCAAGATCCTAGACAGGGGATCTCCTACGAGCAGTACTTC
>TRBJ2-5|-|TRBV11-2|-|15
CASSSKIGRGETQYF
TGTGCCAGCAGCTCCAAAATAGGCCGCGGAGAGACCCAGTACTTC
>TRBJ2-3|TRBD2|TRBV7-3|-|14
CASSRSGGTDTQYF
TGTGCCAGCAGCAGGAGCGGGGGGACAGATACGCAGTATTTT
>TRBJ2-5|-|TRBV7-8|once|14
CASSLAWTQETQYF
TGTGCCAGCAGCTTAGCTTGGACCCAAGAGACCCAGTACTTC
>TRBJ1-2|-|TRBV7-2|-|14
CASRGPTSNYGYTF
TGTGCCAGCAGGGGGCCAACTTCTAACTATGGCTACACCTTC
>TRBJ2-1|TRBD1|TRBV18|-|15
CASSPDRDDGNEQFF
TGTGCCAGCTCACCAGACAGGGACGACGGGAATGAGCAGTTCTTC
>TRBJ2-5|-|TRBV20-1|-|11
CSAPPGETQYF
TGCAGTGCTCCTCCGGGGGAGACCCAGTACTTC
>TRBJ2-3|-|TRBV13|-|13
CASSPRGEDTQYF
TGTGCCAGCAGCCCCCGGGGCGAAGATACGCAGTATTTT
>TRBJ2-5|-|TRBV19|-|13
CASIEPFGETQYF
TGTGCCAGTATTGAGCCTTTTGGTGAGACCCAGTACTTC
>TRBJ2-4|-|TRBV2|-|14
CASSANRAGSIQYF
TGTGCCAGCAGCGCAAACCGGGCCGGGAGCATTCAGTACTTC
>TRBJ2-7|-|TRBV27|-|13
CASSLSRWGKQYF
TGTGCCAGCAGTTTATCCCGCTGGGGAAAGCAGTACTTC
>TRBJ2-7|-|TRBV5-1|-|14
CASSLGGSSYEQYF
TGCGCCAGCAGCTTGGGGGGATCTAGCTACGAGCAGTACTTC
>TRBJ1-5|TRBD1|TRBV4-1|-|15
CASSLSGQGNQPQHF
TGCGCCAGCAGCCTATCGGGACAGGGGAATCAGCCCCAGCATTTT
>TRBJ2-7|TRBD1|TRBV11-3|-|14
CASSTGTGFHEQYF
TGTGCCAGCAGCACCGGGACAGGCTTCCACGAGCAGTACTTC
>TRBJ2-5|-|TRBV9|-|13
CASSVNGLQTQYF
TGTGCCAGCAGCGTAAACGGGTTACAGACCCAGTACTTC
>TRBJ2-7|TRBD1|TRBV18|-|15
CASSPRQGDSYEQYF
TGTGCCAGCTCACCTCGACAGGGAGACTCCTACGAGCAGTACTTC
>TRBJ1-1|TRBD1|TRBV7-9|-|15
CASSPRTGRGTEAFF
TGTGCCAGCAGCCCGAGGACAGGGAGGGGCACTGAAGCTTTCTTT
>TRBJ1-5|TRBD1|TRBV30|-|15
CAWSLGQGRVQPQHF
TGTGCCTGGAGCCTCGGACAGGGAAGGGTTCAGCCCCAGCATTTT
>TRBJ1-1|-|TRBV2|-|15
CASSEEVQTMAEAFF
TGTGCCAGCAGTGAAGAAGTACAGACGATGGCTGAAGCTTTCTTT
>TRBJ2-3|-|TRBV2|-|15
CASSDPLKSPSPQYF
TGTGCCAGCAGTGACCCACTGAAGTCGCCATCGCCGCAGTATTTT
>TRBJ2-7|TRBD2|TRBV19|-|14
CASSEAGGLYEQYF
TGTGCCAGTAGTGAAGCGGGAGGACTCTACGAGCAGTACTTC
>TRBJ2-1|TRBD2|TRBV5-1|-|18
CASSLRYTGTSGYNEQFF
TGCGCCAGCAGCTTGAGGTACACCGGGACTAGCGGTTACAATGAGCAGTTCTTC
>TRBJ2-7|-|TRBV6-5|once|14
CASSHPDRIGEQYF
TGTGCCAGCAGTCACCCCGACAGGATAGGCGAGCAGTACTTC
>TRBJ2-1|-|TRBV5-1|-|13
CASSLVEVDEQFF
TGCGCCAGCAGCTTGGTAGAGGTCGATGAGCAGTTCTTC
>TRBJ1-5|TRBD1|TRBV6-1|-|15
CASSEGQGLHQPQHF
TGTGCCAGCAGTGAAGGACAGGGGTTGCATCAGCCCCAGCATTTT
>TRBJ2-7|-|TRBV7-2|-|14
CASSLSVPLAEQYF
TGTGCCAGCAGCTTAAGTGTACCCCTCGCTGAGCAGTACTTC
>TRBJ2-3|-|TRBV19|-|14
CASSVRDPRDTQYF
TGTGCCAGTAGTGTAAGAGACCCTAGGGATACGCAGTATTTT
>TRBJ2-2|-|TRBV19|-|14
CASSIEENTGELFF
TGTGCCAGTAGTATCGAGGAGAACACCGGGGAGCTGTTTTTT
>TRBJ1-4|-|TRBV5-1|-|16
CASSQNTGTKKEKLFF
TGCGCCAGCAGCCAGAATACCGGGACGAAAAAAGAAAAACTGTTTTTT
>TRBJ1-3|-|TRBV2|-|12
CAFRREGNTIYF
TGTGCGTTCCGGAGGGAGGGAAACACCATATATTTT
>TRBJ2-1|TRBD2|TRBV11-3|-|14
CASTRTSGNNEQFF
TGTGCCAGCACTCGGACTAGCGGGAACAATGAGCAGTTCTTC
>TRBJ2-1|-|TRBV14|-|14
CASSQGEPYNEQFF
TGTGCCAGCAGCCAAGGGGAGCCCTACAATGAGCAGTTCTTC
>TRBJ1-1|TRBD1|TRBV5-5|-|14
CASSNTGDNTEAFF
TGTGCCAGCAGCAACACAGGGGACAACACTGAAGCTTTCTTT
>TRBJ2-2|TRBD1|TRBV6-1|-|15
CASSARGRDTGELFF
TGTGCCAGCAGCGCAAGGGGGCGCGACACCGGGGAGCTGTTTTTT
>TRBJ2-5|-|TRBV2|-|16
CASSRLGGGGQETQYF
TGTGCCAGCAGCCGACTTGGGGGAGGAGGTCAAGAGACCCAGTACTTC
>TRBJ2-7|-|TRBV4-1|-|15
CASSRRTGTRYEQYF
TGCGCCAGCAGCCGACGCACCGGGACCAGGTACGAGCAGTACTTC
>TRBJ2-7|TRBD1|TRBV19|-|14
CASSITGATYEQYF
TGTGCCAGTAGTATTACAGGGGCGACCTACGAGCAGTACTTC
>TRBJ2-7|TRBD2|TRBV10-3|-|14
CAITPTSGRGEQYF
TGTGCCATCACCCCGACTAGCGGGAGAGGCGAGCAGTACTTC
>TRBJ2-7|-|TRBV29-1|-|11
CSAGAPYEQYF
TGCAGCGCTGGAGCCCCCTACGAGCAGTACTTC
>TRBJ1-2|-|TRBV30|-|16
CAWSPQRPSTLYGYTF
TGTGCCTGGAGTCCCCAAAGGCCGTCTACTCTCTATGGCTACACCTTC
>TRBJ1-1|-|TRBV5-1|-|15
CASSLESGGTAEAFF
TGCGCCAGCAGCTTGGAGTCGGGGGGTACCGCTGAAGCTTTCTTT
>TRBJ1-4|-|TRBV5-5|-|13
CASNILPHEKLFF
TGTGCCAGCAACATACTACCCCATGAAAAACTGTTTTTT
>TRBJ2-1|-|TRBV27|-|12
CASSPTPNEQFF
TGTGCCAGCAGCCCCACTCCCAATGAGCAGTTCTTC
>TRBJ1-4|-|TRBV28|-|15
CASSLTTLLNEKLFF
TGTGCCAGCAGTCTGACCACCCTCCTTAATGAAAAACTGTTTTTT
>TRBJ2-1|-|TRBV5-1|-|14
CASSLVGGYNEQFF
TGCGCCAGCAGCTTGGTAGGCGGCTACAATGAGCAGTTCTTC
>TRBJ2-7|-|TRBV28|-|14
CASSAWDLSYEQYF
TGTGCCAGCAGTGCTTGGGACCTATCCTACGAGCAGTACTTC